This T cell receptor (beta chain) was identified during a study of T cells in women clearing cervical HPV infection. Study in general: Cases were women with histologically confirmed HPV16-related CIN3 or worse, including a couple of invasive cancers. Blood came at first lesion visit for cases, post-clearance for controls.

Only in-frame clones appear in the TCRdb table, and some are missing; sequencing was by immunoSEQ multiplex PCR. In total, the table holds tens of thousands of clones. The CDR3 runs to 16 residues. Per the germline V gene, CDR1 is KGHSH and CDR2 is LQKENI. Between the trimmed V and J ends, which lost 1 base and 0 bases, there was a span of 11 bases. A remark on this clone: The missing CDR3 end, 3 residues past where the read stops, is filled in from the germline J gene.

The sequence was obtained from a woman aged 18 to 75 with a cervical HPV16 infection that either progressed to CIN3+ or cleared (not recorded which). What was sequenced was blood buffy coat. The V call is TRBV18, the J call TRBJ2-3; D gene ambiguous. Partial CDR3 DNA: TGTGCCAGCTCACCACTTGGCGGTGCTAGCACAGATACG. This encodes CASSPLGGASTDT. Given in full, the CDR3 is CASSPLGGASTDTQYF.